These T cell receptor beta chains were read from a single sample in a study of T cells after yellow fever vaccination. TCRdb ran MiXCR on the 5' RACE reads and lists one entry per CDR3 protein. The sample includes around 310,000 distinct CDR3 sequences, 3% to 4.5% of them seen just once. Source: PBMCs, taken 5 days after the yellow fever booster vaccination. Every receptor here comes from a man younger than 30 who received the YFV17D yellow fever vaccine. Each CDR3 is given with its conserved first and last residue. D genes are given only for firm matches. Rows give clone size only sometimes, using once, few, many, or a class for an expanded clone.

abundance | j_gene | d_gene | v_gene | CDR3aa | CDR3nt
many | TRBJ1-4 | - | TRBV5-1 | CASSLGDEKLFF | TGCGCCAGCAGCTTGGGGGACGAAAAACTGTTTTTT
- | TRBJ1-1 | - | TRBV7-2 | CASSFLGARTEAFF | TGTGCCAGCAGCTTCCTAGGGGCGCGCACTGAAGCTTTCTTT
many | TRBJ1-2 | TRBD1 | TRBV7-9 | CASSSRQGGRNGYTF | TGTGCCAGCAGCTCGAGACAGGGCGGGAGGAATGGCTACACCTTC
- | TRBJ2-4 | - | TRBV5-1 | CASSLGGAFGDIQYF | TGCGCCAGCAGCTTGGGCGGGGCCTTCGGAGACATTCAGTACTTC
many | TRBJ2-2 | TRBD1 | TRBV6-2/TRBV6-3 | CASRVLGQPHWGELFF | TGTGCCAGCAGGGTCCTGGGACAGCCCCATTGGGGGGAGCTGTTTTTT
few | TRBJ1-1 | TRBD1 | TRBV5-4 | CASSTSPGQGNTEAFF | TGTGCCAGCAGCACCTCCCCGGGACAGGGGAACACTGAAGCTTTCTTT
many | TRBJ2-4 | TRBD2 | TRBV20-1 | CSARALGLAGVFKNIQYF | TGCAGTGCTAGGGCTTTGGGACTAGCGGGGGTCTTCAAAAACATTCAGTACTTC
many | TRBJ1-2 | - | TRBV20-1 | CSASKGDGYTF | TGCAGTGCTAGTAAAGGGGATGGCTACACCTTC
- | TRBJ2-5 | - | TRBV28 | CASNGFTEETQYF | TGTGCCAGCAATGGGTTTACCGAAGAGACCCAGTACTTC
many | TRBJ1-1 | - | TRBV7-9 | CASSLRGYGEAFF | TGTGCCAGCAGTCTCAGGGGTTATGGTGAAGCTTTCTTT
many | TRBJ2-1 | TRBD2 | TRBV29-1 | CSDLPASTSSNEQFF | TGCAGCGACCTACCTGCTTCGACTAGCTCCAATGAGCAGTTCTTC